Included here is one T cell receptor beta chain sequence, with context. What it recognizes is unknown. This sample was taken from a study of beta chain features in type 1 diabetes. Regarding the study as a whole: Across all four CD4+ subsets, people with type 1 diabetes showed modestly shorter TCRB CDR3s.

Reverse transcription of all isolated RNA meant that expressed TCRB transcripts were sequenced. Only in-frame clones appear in the TCRdb table, and some are missing; sequencing was by immunoSEQ multiplex PCR. The table includes about 240,000 clones, over 11% detected once. Source material: naive CD4+ T cells from blood. The clonotype originates from a young man with type 1 diabetes.

The CDR3 protein is CASSLGTGGRTSNEQFF. CDR3 DNA: TGTGCCAGCAGCTTGGGGACAGGGGGCCGAACGTCCAATGAGCAGTTCTTC. The chain is built from TRBV5-4 and TRBJ2-1; TRBD1 aligns across 11 bases. From germline, CDR1 is SGHNT and CDR2 YYREEE (reference sequence). The CDR3 is 17 amino acids. The trim removed 0 bases at V and 6 bases at J, leaving 8 bases unmatched.